Listed below are T cell receptor beta chains from one sample, sequenced in a study of OX40 agonist ivuxolimab in advanced cancers. TCRdb keeps only in-frame clones here, not all; method: immunoSEQ multiplex PCR. The table includes about 37,000 clones, around 85% detected once. The material was CD4+ or CD8+ T cells sorted from blood, obtained in a trial of the OX40 agonist ivuxolimab. All receptors come from an adult with an advanced solid tumor such as melanoma, head and neck, liver or kidney cancer. Both conserved end residues are part of each CDR3.

TRBV2	CASRARTGNSPLHF
TRBV7-9	CASSLTGDRDEKLFF
TRBV5-1	CASSLGTGEQFF
TRBV6-6	CASRGTGNNQPQHF
TRBV7-9	CASSSEAGGRETQYF
TRBV19	CASSMTALSGTTYEQYF
TRBV5-1	CASRRGPETGINYGYTF
TRBV6-5	CASSYSGGSSYEQYF
TRBV2	CASKPDLGNEQFF
TRBV5-1	CASSLAGTASNTGELFF
TRBV6-1	CASSEGTVSNQPQHF
TRBV11-2	CASRGTDHGEQYF
TRBV5-1	CASSSGQAFSGANVLTF
TRBV11-3	CASSLGDQETQYF
TRBV5-4	CASSLVLSETQYF
TRBV27	CASSLREGGYNEQFF
TRBV13	CASSFRTGRRTGELFF
TRBV6-5	CASSYSRQGWNTEAFF
TRBV2	CASSGPGNSPLHF
TRBV5-4	CASSPGLAGEDEQYF
TRBV2	CASRDNEKLFF
TRBV2	CASSYEPQVPEQYF
TRBV19	CASSQTGDSNQPQHF
TRBV7-6	CASSLGQGATGELFF
TRBV9	CASSVTPSGSDEQFF
TRBV12-5	CASGSSAAGSYNEQFF
TRBV6-4	CASRTRDDTGELFF
TRBV5-1	CASSLIGDNEQFF
TRBV4-1	CASSQAGKSTDTQYF
TRBV7-3	CASSPGDWGTGELFF
TRBV28	CASSLAGQGFGYTF
TRBV19	CASSIRGGGNQPQHF
TRBV7-3	CASSLTPDRVNEQFF
TRBV11-1	CASSPGRGSNEKLFF
TRBV7-9	CASSPRTSGGASSYEQYF
TRBV6-1	CATTRVSGELFF
TRBV30	CAWSVQETDTQYF
TRBV2	CASSGTSSNQPQHF
TRBV19	CASSIVAGETQYF
TRBV7-3	CASSLLAGSADTQYF
TRBV7-7	CASSLGQKPTDTQYF
TRBV16	CASSQGTLSGYTF
TRBV6-1	CASSYDKNQPQHF
TRBV2	CASSGTSGRSDTQYF
TRBV14	CASSQPGLNPGELFF
TRBV7-8	CASSNRDRDPYEQYF
TRBV5-1	CASSDRAGGSEQYF
TRBV19	CASSATGTHSYEQYF
TRBV5-1	CASSLDREGNEQFF
TRBV7-3	CASSLMGAIRGNTEAFF
TRBV19	CASSIATFQGELFF
TRBV10-1	CASTGQATGELFF